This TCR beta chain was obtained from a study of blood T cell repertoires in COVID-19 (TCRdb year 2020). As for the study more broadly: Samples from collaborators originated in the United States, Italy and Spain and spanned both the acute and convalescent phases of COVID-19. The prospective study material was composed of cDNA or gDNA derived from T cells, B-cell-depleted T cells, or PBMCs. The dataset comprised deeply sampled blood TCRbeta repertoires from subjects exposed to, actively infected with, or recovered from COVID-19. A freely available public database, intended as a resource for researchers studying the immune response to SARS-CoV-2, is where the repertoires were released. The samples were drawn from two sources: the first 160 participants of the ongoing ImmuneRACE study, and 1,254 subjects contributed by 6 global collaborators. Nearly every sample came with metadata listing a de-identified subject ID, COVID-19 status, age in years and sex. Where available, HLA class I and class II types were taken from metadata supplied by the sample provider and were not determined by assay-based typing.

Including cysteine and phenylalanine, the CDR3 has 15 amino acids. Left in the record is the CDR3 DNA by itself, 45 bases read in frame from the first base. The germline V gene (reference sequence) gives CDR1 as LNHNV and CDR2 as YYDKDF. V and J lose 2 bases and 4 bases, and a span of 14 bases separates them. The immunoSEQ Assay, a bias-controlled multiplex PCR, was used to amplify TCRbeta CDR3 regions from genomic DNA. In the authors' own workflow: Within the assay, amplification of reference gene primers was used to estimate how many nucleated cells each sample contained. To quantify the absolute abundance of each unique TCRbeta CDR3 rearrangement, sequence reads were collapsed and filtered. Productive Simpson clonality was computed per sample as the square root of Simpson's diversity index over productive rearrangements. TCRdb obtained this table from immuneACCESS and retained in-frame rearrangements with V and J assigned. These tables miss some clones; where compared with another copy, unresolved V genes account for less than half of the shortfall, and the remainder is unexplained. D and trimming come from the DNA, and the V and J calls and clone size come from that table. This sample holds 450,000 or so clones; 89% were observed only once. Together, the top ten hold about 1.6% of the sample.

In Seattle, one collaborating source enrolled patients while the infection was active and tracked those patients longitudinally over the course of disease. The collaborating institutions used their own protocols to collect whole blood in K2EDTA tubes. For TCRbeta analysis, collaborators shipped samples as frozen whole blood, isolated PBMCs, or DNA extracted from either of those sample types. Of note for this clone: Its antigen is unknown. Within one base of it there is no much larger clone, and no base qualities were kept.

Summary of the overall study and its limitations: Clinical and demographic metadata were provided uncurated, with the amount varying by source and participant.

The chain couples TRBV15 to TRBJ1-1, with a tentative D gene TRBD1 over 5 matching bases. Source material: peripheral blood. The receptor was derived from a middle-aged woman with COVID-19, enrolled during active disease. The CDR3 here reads CATSRSRAGITEAFF. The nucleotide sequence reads TGTGCCACCAGCAGATCACGGGCAGGGATCACTGAAGCTTTCTTT.